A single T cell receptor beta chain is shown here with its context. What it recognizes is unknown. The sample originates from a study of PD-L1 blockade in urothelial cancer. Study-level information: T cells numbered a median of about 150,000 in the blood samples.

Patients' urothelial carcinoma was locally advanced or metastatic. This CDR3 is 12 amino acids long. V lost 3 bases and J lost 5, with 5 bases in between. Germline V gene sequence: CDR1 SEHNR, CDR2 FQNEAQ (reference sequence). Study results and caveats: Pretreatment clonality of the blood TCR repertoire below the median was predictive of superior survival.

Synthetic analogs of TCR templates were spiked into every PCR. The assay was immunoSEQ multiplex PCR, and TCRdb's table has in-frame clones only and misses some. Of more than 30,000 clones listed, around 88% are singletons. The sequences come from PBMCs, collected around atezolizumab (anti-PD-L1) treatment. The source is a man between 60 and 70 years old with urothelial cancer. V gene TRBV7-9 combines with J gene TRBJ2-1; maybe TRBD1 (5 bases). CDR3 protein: CASSLTDNEQFF. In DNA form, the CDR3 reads TGTGCCAGCAGCTTGACAGACAATGAGCAGTTCTTC.